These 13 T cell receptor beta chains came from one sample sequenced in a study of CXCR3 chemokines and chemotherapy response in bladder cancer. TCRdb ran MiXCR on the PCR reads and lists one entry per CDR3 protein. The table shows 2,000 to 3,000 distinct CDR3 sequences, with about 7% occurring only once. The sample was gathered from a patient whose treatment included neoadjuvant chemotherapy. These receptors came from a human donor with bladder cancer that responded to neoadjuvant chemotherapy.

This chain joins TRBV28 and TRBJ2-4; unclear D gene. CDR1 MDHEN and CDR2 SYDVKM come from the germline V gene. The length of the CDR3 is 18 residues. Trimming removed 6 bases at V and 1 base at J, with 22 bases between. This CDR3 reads CASSLTALGSTAKNIQYF. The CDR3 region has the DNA TGTGCCAGCAGCCTGACCGCCCTGGGGTCTACGGCCAAAAACATTCAGTACTTC.

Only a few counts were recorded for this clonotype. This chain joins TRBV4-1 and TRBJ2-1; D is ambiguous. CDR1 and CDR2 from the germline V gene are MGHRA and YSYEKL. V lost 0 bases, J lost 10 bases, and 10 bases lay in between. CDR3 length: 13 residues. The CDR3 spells CASSQDPFGEQFF. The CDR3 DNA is TGCGCCAGCAGCCAAGACCCTTTTGGCGAGCAGTTCTTC.

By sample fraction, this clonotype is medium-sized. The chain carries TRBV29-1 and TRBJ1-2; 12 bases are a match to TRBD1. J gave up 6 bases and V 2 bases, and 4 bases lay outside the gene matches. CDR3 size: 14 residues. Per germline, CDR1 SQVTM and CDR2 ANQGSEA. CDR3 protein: CSVERGQGADGYTF. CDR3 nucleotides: TGCAGCGTTGAACGGGGACAGGGGGCCGATGGCTACACCTTC.

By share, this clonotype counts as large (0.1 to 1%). The CDR3 DNA is TGTGCCAGCAGTTACTCACGGGGGCTTGGCTATGGCTACACCTTC. It is translated as CASSYSRGLGYGYTF. V is TRBV6-5 and J is TRBJ1-2; weak D call: TRBD1 (6 bases). V shed 0 bases and J shed 4 bases, with 12 bases lying between them. The CDR3 extends over 15 amino acids. CDR1 is MNHEY and CDR2 is SVGAGI in the germline V gene.

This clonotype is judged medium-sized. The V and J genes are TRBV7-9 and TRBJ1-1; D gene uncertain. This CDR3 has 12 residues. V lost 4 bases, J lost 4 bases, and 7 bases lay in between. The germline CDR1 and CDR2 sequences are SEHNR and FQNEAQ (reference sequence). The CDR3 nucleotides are TGTGCCAGCAGCTCCGACTCCACTGAAGCTTTCTTT. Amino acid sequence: CASSSDSTEAFF. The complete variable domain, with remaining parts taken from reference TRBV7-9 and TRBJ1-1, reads DTGVSQNPRHKITKRGQNVTFRCDPISEHNRLYWYRQTLGQGPEFLTYFQNEAQLEKSRLLSDRFSAERPKGSFSTLEIQRTEQGDSAMYLCASSSDSTEAFFGQGTRLTVV.

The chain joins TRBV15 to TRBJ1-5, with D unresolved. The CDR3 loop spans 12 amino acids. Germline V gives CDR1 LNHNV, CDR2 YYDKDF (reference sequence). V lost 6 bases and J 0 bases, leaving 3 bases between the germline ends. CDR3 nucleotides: TGTGCCACCAGGGATAGCAATCAGCCCCAGCATTTT. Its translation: CATRDSNQPQHF.

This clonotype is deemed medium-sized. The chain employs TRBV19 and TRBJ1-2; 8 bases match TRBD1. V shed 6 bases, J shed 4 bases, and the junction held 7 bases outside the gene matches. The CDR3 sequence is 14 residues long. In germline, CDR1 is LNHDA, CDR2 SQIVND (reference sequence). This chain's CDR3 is CASRPATGGYGYTF. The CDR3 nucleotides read TGTGCCAGTAGGCCGGCAACAGGGGGCTATGGCTACACCTTC.

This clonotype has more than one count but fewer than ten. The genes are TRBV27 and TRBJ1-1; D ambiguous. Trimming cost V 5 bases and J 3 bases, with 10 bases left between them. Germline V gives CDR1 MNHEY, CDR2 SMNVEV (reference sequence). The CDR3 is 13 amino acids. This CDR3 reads CASSAGSYTEAFF. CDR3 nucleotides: TGTGCCAGCAGTGCCGGCAGTTACACTGAAGCTTTCTTT.

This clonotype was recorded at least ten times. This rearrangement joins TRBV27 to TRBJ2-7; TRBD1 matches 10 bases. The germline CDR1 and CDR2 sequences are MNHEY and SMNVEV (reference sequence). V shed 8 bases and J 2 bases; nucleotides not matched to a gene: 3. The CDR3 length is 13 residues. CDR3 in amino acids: CASSGTGAYEQYF. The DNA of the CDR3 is TGTGCCAGCTCAGGGACAGGGGCCTACGAGCAGTACTTC.

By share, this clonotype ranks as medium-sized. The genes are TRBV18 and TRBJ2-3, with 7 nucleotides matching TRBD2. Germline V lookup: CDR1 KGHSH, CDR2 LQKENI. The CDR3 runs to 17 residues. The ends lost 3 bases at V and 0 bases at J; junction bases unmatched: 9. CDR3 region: CASSPLSSGYSTDTQYF. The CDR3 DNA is TGTGCCAGCTCACCCCTCTCTAGCGGTTATAGCACAGATACGCAGTATTTT.

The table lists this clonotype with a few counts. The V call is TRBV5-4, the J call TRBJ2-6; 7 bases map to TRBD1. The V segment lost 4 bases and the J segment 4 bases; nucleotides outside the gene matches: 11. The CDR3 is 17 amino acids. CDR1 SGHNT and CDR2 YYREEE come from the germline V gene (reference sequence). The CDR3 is CASSPRQGPSGANVLTF. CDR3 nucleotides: TGTGCCAGCAGCCCACGACAGGGTCCTTCAGGGGCCAACGTCCTGACTTTC.

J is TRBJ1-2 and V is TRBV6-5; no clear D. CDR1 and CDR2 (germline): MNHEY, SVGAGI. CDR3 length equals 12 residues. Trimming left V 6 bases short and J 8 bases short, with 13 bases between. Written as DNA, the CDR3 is TGTGCCAGCAGAGATACCCGGCGGGGCTACACCTTC. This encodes CASRDTRRGYTF.

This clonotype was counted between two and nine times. The CDR3 DNA sequence: TGTGCCATCAGTGAGCCGAGGACTGCTCTCTCCTACGAGCAGTACTTC. Amino acids: CAISEPRTALSYEQYF. J is TRBJ2-7 and V is TRBV10-3; D possibly corresponds to TRBD2 (5 bases). The CDR3 has 16 residues. Germline CDR1 is ENHRY and CDR2 is SYGVKD. Trimming removed 2 bases at V and 0 bases at J, with 14 bases between.